This T cell receptor (beta chain) appears in the sequencing data of a study of cytotoxic CD8 clonotypes in ibrutinib-treated CLL. Overall study: Responses: some 25 partial, 2 complete; after median around 70 months, about 15 stayed remitted, roughly 12 progressed.

The germline CDR1 and CDR2 sequences are LGHNA and YSLEER. The CDR3 runs 15 residues. The V gene end was trimmed by 3 bases and the J gene end by 2 bases; junction bases not matched to a gene: 7. Here immunoSEQ multiplex PCR was the method, and the copy in TCRdb shows in-frame clones only, minus some. This table holds approximately 200,000 clones, around 72% found once. PBMCs that had been cryopreserved were the source of 1.5 to 2 micrograms of genomic DNA for TCR beta libraries. As to this clone: What it recognizes is unknown.

Study-wide results and caveats: Clonality showed a rise at ibrutinib response that reversed toward baseline at progression. Pretreatment clonality was elevated relative to age-matched healthy donors and paralleled circulating CD8+ T-cell counts.

Source: PBMCs, taken after 24 months of ibrutinib treatment. This clonotype was sampled from a human donor with chronic lymphocytic leukemia. V gene TRBV4-3 combines with J gene TRBJ2-7; 7 nucleotides agree with TRBD1. The CDR3 region is CASSQLTGRTYEQYF. The DNA for the CDR3 is TGCGCCAGCAGCCAGCTGACAGGGCGAACCTACGAGCAGTACTTC.